The 4 T cell receptor beta chains below come from one sample, sequenced in a study of T cell repertoires in cytomegalovirus infection (dated by TCRdb to the late 2010s). For sequencing, an Illumina HiSeq 1500 was employed. TCRdb reanalyzed the raw reads on its own, using fastp at Q25 for trimming and MiXCR for clone calling, and kept in-frame beta chains. Every entry covers one CDR3 protein and lists the most common genes and DNA from its rows. Present in this sample are about 680,000 distinct CDR3 sequences, 20% to 30% of which were seen just once. Approximately 8% of the sample belongs to the ten largest clones. Sequencing was performed on CD8+ T cells from PBMCs. The receptor source for this set is a human donor in good health (CMV status not recorded). Some clones in this sample may be carry-over from other donors' samples.

The chain uses TRBV7-6 and TRBJ1-1; 9 nucleotides agree with TRBD1. This CDR3 has 16 amino acids. The germline V gene has CDR1 SGHVS and CDR2 FNYEAQ. Trimming removed 5 bases from V and 7 bases from J; junction bases left unmatched: 14. DNA for the CDR3: TGTGCCAGCAGCCCTCGGACAGGGGCCGCTAAGGTTGAAGCTTTCTTT. Its protein is CASSPRTGAAKVEAFF. Combining the CDR3 with reference TRBV7-6 and TRBJ1-1 gives the whole variable domain GAGVSQSPRYKVTKRGQDVALRCDPISGHVSLYWYRQALGQGPEFLTYFNYEAQQDKSGLPNDRFSAERPEGSISTLTIQRTEQRDSAMYRCASSPRTGAAKVEAFFGQGTRLTVV.

In its sample, this clonotype was seen many times. The CDR3 DNA reads as TGTGCCAGCATTGGACCATTCACCCTCCAGGGGATAGCTTTCTTT. It codes for CASIGPFTLQGIAFF. This chain links TRBV6-1 with TRBJ1-1, with D perhaps matching TRBD1 (6 bases). The length of the CDR3 is 15 residues. V was cut by 7 bases and J by 10 bases, with 25 bases left in between. Germline V lookup: CDR1 MNHNS, CDR2 SASEGT.

This clonotype was observed many times. This chain joins TRBV12-3 or TRBV12-4 and TRBJ2-7; TRBD1 is a possible D gene (6 bases). V lost 2 bases and J 2 bases, leaving 16 bases between the germline ends. CDR3 length equals 16 residues. CDR3 sequence (DNA): TGTGCCAGCAGTTTACAAGTGGGACAACCTCCCTACGAGCAGTACTTC. This codes for CASSLQVGQPPYEQYF.

This clonotype turned up a few times. V gene TRBV28 combines with J gene TRBJ2-7, with D possibly TRBD1 on 5 matching bases. The CDR3 has 14 residues. V lost 4 bases, J lost 3 bases, and 13 bases lay in between. The germline V gene has CDR1 MDHEN and CDR2 SYDVKM. CDR3 in DNA: TGTGCCAGCAGTTCAGGACACCGATTCTACGAGCAGTACGTC. This codes for CASSSGHRFYEQYV.